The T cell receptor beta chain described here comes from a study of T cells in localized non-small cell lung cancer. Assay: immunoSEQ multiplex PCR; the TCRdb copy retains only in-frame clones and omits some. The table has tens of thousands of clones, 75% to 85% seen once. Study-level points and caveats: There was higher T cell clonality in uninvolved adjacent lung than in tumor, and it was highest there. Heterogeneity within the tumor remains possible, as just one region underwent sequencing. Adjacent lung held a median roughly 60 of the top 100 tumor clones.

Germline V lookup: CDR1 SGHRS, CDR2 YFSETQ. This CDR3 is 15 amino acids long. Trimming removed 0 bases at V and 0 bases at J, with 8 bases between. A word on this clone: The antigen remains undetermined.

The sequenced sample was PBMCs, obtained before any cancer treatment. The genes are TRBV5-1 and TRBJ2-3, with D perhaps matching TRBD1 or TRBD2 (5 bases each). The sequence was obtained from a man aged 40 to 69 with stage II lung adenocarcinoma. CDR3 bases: TGCGCCAGCAGCTTGGTCCGGGGCAGCACAGATACGCAGTATTTT. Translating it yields CASSLVRGSTDTQYF.